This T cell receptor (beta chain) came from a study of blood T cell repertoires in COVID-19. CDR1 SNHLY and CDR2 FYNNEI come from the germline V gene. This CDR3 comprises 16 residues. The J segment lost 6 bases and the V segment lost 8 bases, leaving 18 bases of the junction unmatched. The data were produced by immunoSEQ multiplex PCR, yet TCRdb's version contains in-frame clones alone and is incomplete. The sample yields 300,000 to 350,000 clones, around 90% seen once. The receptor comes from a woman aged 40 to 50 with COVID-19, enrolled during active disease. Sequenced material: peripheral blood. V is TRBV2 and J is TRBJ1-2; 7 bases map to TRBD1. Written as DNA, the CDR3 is TGTGCCAGCGACCCCCTGGAGGGGGCTCTCCGTCATGGCTACACCTTC. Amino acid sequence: CASDPLEGALRHGYTF.